This T cell receptor (beta chain) is drawn from a study of blood T cell repertoires in COVID-19. Under the authors' procedure: Using reference gene primer amplification, nucleated cell counts were estimated. Data came from immunoSEQ multiplex PCR; TCRdb stores just in-frame clones and leaves some out. The DNA was the basis for D and trimming; V, J and clone size are from that table. The table shows roughly 46,000 clones, with about 90% occurring only once. Between the trimmed V and J ends, which lost 6 bases and 6 bases, there was a span of 11 bases. The V gene's germline CDR1 is SGHDN and CDR2 FVKESK. This CDR3 spans 13 amino acids.

This chain links TRBV14 with TRBJ2-2; D is uncertain. The receptor was isolated from a human donor with active COVID-19. The donor label of this sample is uncertain. The source material was peripheral blood. The CDR3 region is CASSLSVAGELFF. The CDR3 DNA reads as TGTGCCAGCAGTCTCTCAGTCGCCGGGGAGCTGTTTTTT.